A single sample is the source of the 10 T cell receptor beta chains below, sequenced in a study of T cell changes during pregnancy in multiple sclerosis. Sequencing used immunoSEQ multiplex PCR; TCRdb keeps in-frame clones, though not all of them. The sample shows over 50,000 clones, around 92% of them seen only once. The material sequenced was peripheral blood, taken in the first trimester of pregnancy. These receptors were obtained from a female donor with multiple sclerosis, enrolled in a pregnancy study.

This clone was counted ten times or more. The genes are TRBV6-1 and TRBJ1-4; perhaps TRBD1 as D (6 bases). The CDR3 extends over 15 amino acids. The germline gives CDR1 MNHNS, CDR2 SASEGT. Trimming shortened V by 2 bases and J by 3 bases, and 10 bases separated the two germline ends. The CDR3 spells CASSETPGANEKLFF. The DNA of the CDR3 is TGTGCCAGCAGTGAAACCCCAGGGGCTAATGAAAAACTGTTTTTT.

This clone was seen once. The genes are TRBV27 and TRBJ2-7; 8 bases match TRBD1. This CDR3 has 14 residues. The germline V gene encodes CDR1 MNHEY and CDR2 SMNVEV (reference sequence). The junction had 6 bases not matched to a gene; V was cut back by 6 bases and J by 2 bases. The CDR3 is CASRGQAQTYEQYF. Here the CDR3 DNA reads TGTGCCAGCAGGGGACAGGCGCAAACCTACGAGCAGTACTTC.

This chain connects TRBV30 to TRBJ2-7; 8 bases align to TRBD1. Germline loops: CDR1 GTSNPN, CDR2 SVGIG (reference sequence). V lost 8 bases to trimming and J lost 3 bases; unmatched junction nucleotides: 6. This CDR3 comprises 12 residues. The CDR3 DNA sequence: TGTGCCCTTACCGGGACAGGCTACGAGCAGTACTTC. This translates into CALTGTGYEQYF. The variable domain in full, completed from reference TRBV30 and TRBJ2-7, reads SQTIHQWPATLVQPVGSPLSLECTVEGTSNPNLYWYRQAAGRGLQLLFYSVGIGQISSEVPQNLSASRPQDRQFILSSKKLLLSDSGFYLCALTGTGYEQYFGPGTRLTVT.

V usage is TRBV11-3 and J usage is TRBJ1-1; 11 bases fit TRBD1. The CDR3 spans 15 residues. Germline V gene lookup returns CDR1 SGHNT and CDR2 YENEEA. The V segment lost 6 bases and the J segment 5 bases; nucleotides outside the gene matches: 8. CDR3 amino acids: CASSLTGTGGTEAFF. As DNA, the CDR3 is TGTGCCAGCAGTCTAACCGGGACAGGGGGGACTGAAGCTTTCTTT.

The CDR3 DNA is TGTGCCAGCAGCTTGGACGGGGGATGGAAGACCCAGTACTTC. Its translation: CASSLDGGWKTQYF. The genes are TRBV5-6 and TRBJ2-5; D may be TRBD2 (6 bases). The CDR3 is 14 amino acids. The V and J ends lost 0 bases and 6 bases respectively, with 12 bases between them. The germline V gene has CDR1 SGHDT and CDR2 YYEEEE.

The chain uses TRBV18 and TRBJ2-7, with 8 bases matching TRBD1. Germline V gives CDR1 KGHSH, CDR2 LQKENI. Trimming removed 3 bases from V and 7 bases from J; junction bases left unmatched: 8. This CDR3 is built from 14 residues. CDR3 nucleotides: TGTGCCAGCTCACCTAAGACAGGGGCGGTAGAGCAGTACTTC. Its translation: CASSPKTGAVEQYF.

The chain combines TRBV28 with TRBJ2-3; 10 bases match TRBD2. V lost 4 bases to trimming and J lost 3 bases; unmatched junction nucleotides: 10. The CDR3 length is 17 residues. CDR1 is MDHEN and CDR2 is SYDVKM in the germline V gene. As DNA, the CDR3 is TGTGCCAGCAGTTGGGTAGCGGGAGGATTTGATACAGATACGCAGTATTTT. Protein sequence: CASSWVAGGFDTDTQYF. Complete variable domain (other parts from reference TRBV28 and TRBJ2-3): DVKVTQSSRYLVKRTGEKVFLECVQDMDHENMFWYRQDPGLGLRLIYFSYDVKMKEKGDIPEGYSVSREKKERFSLILESASTNQTSMYLCASSWVAGGFDTDTQYFGPGTRLTVL.

The chain employs TRBV18 and TRBJ2-7, with TRBD1 identical over 7 bases. Germline lookup yields CDR1 KGHSH and CDR2 LQKENI. The CDR3 contains 18 residues. V lost 3 bases and J lost 4; bases outside the gene matches: 18. In nucleotides, the CDR3 is TGTGCCAGCTCACCCCGGGCCGGGCGACAGACAGGGATTTACGAGCAGTACTTC. The encoded protein is CASSPRAGRQTGIYEQYF.

V gene TRBV15 combines with J gene TRBJ2-3; D might be TRBD2 (6 bases). The CDR3 runs 13 residues. Germline-derived CDR1 and CDR2 are LNHNV and YYDKDF (reference sequence). With 5 bases removed from V and 3 bases from J, the gap between germline ends came to 9 bases. CDR3 nucleotides: TGTGCCACCAGCCCAGGAGGGACAGATACGCAGTATTTT. It codes for CATSPGGTDTQYF.

This sequence joins TRBV28 and TRBJ2-7; TRBD2 aligns across 12 bases. CDR1 MDHEN and CDR2 SYDVKM come from the germline V gene. The CDR3 runs to 15 residues. Losses at the gene ends were 6 bases for V and 4 bases for J; bases not matched to a gene: 7. This CDR3 is CASSRGTSGPYEQYF. CDR3 in DNA: TGTGCCAGCAGCCGCGGGACTAGCGGGCCATACGAGCAGTACTTC.